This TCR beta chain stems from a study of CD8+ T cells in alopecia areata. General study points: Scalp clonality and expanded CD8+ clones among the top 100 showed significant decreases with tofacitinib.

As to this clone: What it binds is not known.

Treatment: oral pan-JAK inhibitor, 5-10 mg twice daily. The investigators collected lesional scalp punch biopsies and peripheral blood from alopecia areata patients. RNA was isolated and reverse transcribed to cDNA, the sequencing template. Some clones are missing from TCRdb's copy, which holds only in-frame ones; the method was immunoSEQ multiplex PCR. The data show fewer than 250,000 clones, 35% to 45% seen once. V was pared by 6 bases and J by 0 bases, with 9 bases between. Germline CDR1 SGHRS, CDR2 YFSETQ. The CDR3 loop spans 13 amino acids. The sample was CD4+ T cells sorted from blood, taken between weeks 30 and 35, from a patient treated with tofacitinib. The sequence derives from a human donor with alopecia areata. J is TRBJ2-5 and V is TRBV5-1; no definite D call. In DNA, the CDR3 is TGCGCCAGCACGGCAGGTCACCAAGAGACCCAGTACTTC. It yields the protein CASTAGHQETQYF. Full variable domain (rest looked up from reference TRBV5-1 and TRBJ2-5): KAGVTQTPRYLIKTRGQQVTLSCSPISGHRSVSWYQQTPGQGLQFLFEYFSETQRNKGNFPGRFSGRQFSNSRSEMNVSTLELGDSALYLCASTAGHQETQYFGPGTRLLVL.